Detailed here is one T cell receptor (beta chain). These data are taken from a study of CD8 T cells in Susac syndrome. RNA totalling about 0.45 to 1 ug underwent reverse transcription with random hexamers. Multiplex immunoSEQ PCR targeted 54 Vbeta and 13 Jbeta TCR beta segments. TCRdb re-called the immunoSEQ multiplex PCR reads through MiXCR, storing one row per CDR3 protein. Found here are tens of thousands of distinct CDR3 sequences, just under 95% of them singletons; the top ten hold about 0.25%. Germline V gives CDR1 MDHEN, CDR2 SYDVKM. The CDR3 totals 16 residues. Trimming pared 1 base from V and 3 bases from J, leaving 10 bases between.

What was sequenced was CD8+ T cells from PBMCs. This chain connects TRBV28 to TRBJ1-6; D ambiguous. The TCR comes from a human donor in good health. The CDR3: CASSLSVEGYNSPLHF. The DNA for the CDR3 is TGTGCCAGCAGTTTATCAGTGGAAGGCTATAATTCACCCCTCCACTTT.